This record looks at one T cell receptor beta chain sequence and its context. The antigen it recognizes is unknown. Base qualities are not provided; no much larger clone lies one nucleotide away. Deletion took 1 base off V and 6 bases off J, with a span of 6 bases between the germline ends. From cysteine to phenylalanine, the CDR3 is 11 amino acids long. Only CDR3 DNA is held: 33 bases, read in frame from base 1. Per the germline V gene (reference sequence), DFQATT is the CDR1 and SNEGSKA is the CDR2. TCRbeta CDR3 regions were amplified from genomic DNA using the immunoSEQ Assay, a bias-controlled multiplex PCR. The study's own analysis went as follows. The number of nucleated cells in each sample was estimated from the amplification of reference gene primers within the assay. To quantify the absolute abundance of each unique TCRbeta CDR3 rearrangement, sequence reads were collapsed and filtered. For each sample, productive Simpson clonality was calculated as the square root of Simpson's diversity index across productive rearrangements. The immuneACCESS repertoire file appears here via TCRdb, limited to in-frame rearrangements. These files lack a portion of the clones; in checked studies, under half of the deficit traces to unresolved V genes, and the cause of the others is not known. That table supplies the V and J calls and clone size; D and trimming were determined from the DNA. Recorded for this sample are fewer than 90,000 clones; about 86% of them occurred a single time. The ten largest clones represent over 15% of the sample.

The sample is drawn from a study of blood T cell repertoires in COVID-19 (dated by TCRdb to the early 2020s). Looking at the study overall: Samples from collaborators originated in the United States, Italy and Spain and spanned both the acute and convalescent phases of COVID-19. The prospective study material was composed of cDNA or gDNA derived from T cells, B-cell-depleted T cells, or PBMCs. The samples were drawn from two sources: the first 160 participants of the ongoing ImmuneRACE study, and 1,000 to 1,500 subjects contributed by 6 global collaborators. HLA class I and class II types, where available, came from metadata supplied by the sample provider rather than from assay-based typing. A freely available public database, intended as a resource for researchers studying the immune response to SARS-CoV-2, is where the repertoires were released. Deeply sampled blood TCRbeta repertoires from subjects exposed to, actively infected with, or recovered from COVID-19 were included in the dataset. A de-identified subject ID, COVID-19 status, age in years and sex were almost always included in the sample metadata.

Study-wide findings and limitations: The amount of clinical and demographic metadata varied by source and participant and was provided uncurated.

Whole blood was collected in K2EDTA tubes by collaborating institutions according to the institutions' own protocols. For TCRbeta analysis, collaborators shipped samples as frozen whole blood, isolated PBMCs, or DNA extracted from either of those sample types. The clonotype comes from a man of 80 years or more in a cohort sampled during active COVID-19. The chain is assembled from TRBV20-1 and TRBJ1-2; no D gene can be assigned with confidence. The material sequenced was peripheral blood. The nucleotide sequence reads TGCAGTGCTAGAGTATCGGATGGCTACACCTTC. It specifies CSARVSDGYTF.